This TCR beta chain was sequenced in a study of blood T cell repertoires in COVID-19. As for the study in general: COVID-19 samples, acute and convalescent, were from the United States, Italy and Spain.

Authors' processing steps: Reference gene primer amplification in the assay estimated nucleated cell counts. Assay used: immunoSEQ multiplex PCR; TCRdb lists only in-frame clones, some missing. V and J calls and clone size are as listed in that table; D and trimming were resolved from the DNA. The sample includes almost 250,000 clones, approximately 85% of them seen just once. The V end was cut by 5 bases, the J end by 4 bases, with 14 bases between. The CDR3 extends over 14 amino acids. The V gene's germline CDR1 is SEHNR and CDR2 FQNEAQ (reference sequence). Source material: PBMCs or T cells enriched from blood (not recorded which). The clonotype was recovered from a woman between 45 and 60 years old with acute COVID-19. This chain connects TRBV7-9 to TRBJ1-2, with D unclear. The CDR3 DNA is TGTGCCAGCAGCCCAGGAGCGGTTTTCTATGGCTACACCTTC. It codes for CASSPGAVFYGYTF.